The 26 T cell receptor beta chains reported below all come from one sample, sequenced in a study of blood T cell repertoires in COVID-19. Sequenced by immunoSEQ multiplex PCR; TCRdb stores in-frame clones only, minus some. The profile covers about 180,000 clones, with roughly 84% appearing a single time and roughly 15% taken by the ten largest. The sequenced sample was PBMCs or T cells enriched from blood (not recorded which). The receptors here all came from a man aged 45-65 years who had recovered from COVID-19.

This clone was detected once. V gene TRBV6-5 combines with J gene TRBJ1-2, with 7 bases matching TRBD1. CDR1 is MNHEY and CDR2 is SVGAGI in the germline V gene. The CDR3 covers 14 residues. The J segment lost 5 bases and the V segment lost 6 bases, leaving 9 bases of the junction unmatched. The CDR3 nucleotides read TGTGCCAGCAGCGTTCGGACAGGCACATATGGCTACACCTTC. The encoded protein is CASSVRTGTYGYTF.

The count of this clone is one. The chain uses TRBV4-1 and TRBJ1-6; TRBD1 might be the D (5 bases). CDR1 and CDR2 (germline): MGHRA, YSYEKL. The CDR3 runs to 14 residues. The ends were cut back, 0 bases at V and 11 bases at J, with 11 bases in the middle. The DNA for the CDR3 is TGCGCCAGCAGCCAAGAAAGGGGCCTCGCACCCCTCCACTTT. Its protein product is CASSQERGLAPLHF.

This clone was found many times. The rearrangement links TRBV28 to TRBJ1-2; 8 nucleotides align to TRBD1. CDR1 is MDHEN and CDR2 is SYDVKM in the germline V gene. The V and J ends lost 0 bases and 1 base, in that order; junction bases with no gene match: 1. There are 15 residues in the CDR3. The CDR3 is CASSLWDRVNYGYTF. DNA for the CDR3: TGTGCCAGCAGTTTATGGGACAGGGTTAACTATGGCTACACCTTC.

The chain combines TRBV7-9 with TRBJ2-3, with D possibly being TRBD1 (5 bases). The CDR3 is 12 amino acids. V lost 5 bases, J lost 4 bases, and 7 bases lay in between. The germline CDR1 and CDR2 sequences are SEHNR and FQNEAQ (reference sequence). CDR3 sequence reads: CASSKQADTQYF. CDR3 coding DNA: TGTGCCAGCAGCAAACAGGCAGATACGCAGTATTTT.

The sample holds a few counts of this clone. The chain couples TRBV9 to TRBJ1-1; 8 bases line up with TRBD1. J gave up 0 bases and V 4 bases, and 8 bases lay outside the gene matches. Germline CDR1 reads SGDLS; CDR2 reads YYNGEE. There are 16 residues in the CDR3. The DNA of the CDR3 is TGTGCCAGCAGCCCAGATACAGGGGGATTGAACACTGAAGCTTTCTTT. It is translated as CASSPDTGGLNTEAFF.

This clone was seen more than once but under ten times. The rearrangement joins TRBV5-6 to TRBJ2-2, with D possibly TRBD2 on 6 matching bases. From germline, CDR1 is SGHDT and CDR2 YYEEEE. The CDR3 length is 14 residues. Trimming removed 2 bases from V and 6 bases from J, with 11 bases in between. CDR3 protein: CASSFGGTAGELFF. For the CDR3, the DNA is TGTGCCAGCAGCTTTGGGGGGACGGCCGGGGAGCTGTTTTTT.

The chain recombines TRBV6-5 with TRBJ1-4; D is ambiguous. Germline V CDR1 and CDR2: MNHEY, SVGAGI. The CDR3 covers 15 residues. Deletions cut 4 bases from V and 6 bases from J, with 15 bases between. This CDR3 reads CASSFAGVPYEKLFF. CDR3 coding DNA: TGTGCCAGCAGTTTTGCCGGGGTACCGTATGAAAAACTGTTTTTT.

J is TRBJ2-2 and V is TRBV28; weak D call: TRBD2 (6 bases). The CDR3 has 18 residues. The germline V and J ends were trimmed by 5 bases and 5 bases, with 24 bases remaining between them. Germline CDR1 is MDHEN and CDR2 is SYDVKM. The CDR3, as DNA: TGTGCCAGCAGTCTCGGTGGGGGACTGGCGACGGGAACCGGGGAGCTGTTTTTT. It translates to CASSLGGGLATGTGELFF.

V is TRBV27 and J is TRBJ1-6; TRBD1 agrees at 7 bases. The CDR3 runs 16 residues. V lost 6 bases, J lost 6 bases, and 11 bases stayed unmatched. CDR1 is MNHEY, CDR2 SMNVEV, per germline (reference sequence). The CDR3 loop is CASRGLLTGSNSPLHF. Here the CDR3 DNA reads TGTGCCAGCAGGGGCTTATTGACAGGGTCTAATTCACCCCTCCACTTT.

The chain is built from TRBV9 and TRBJ1-5; D gene uncertain. This CDR3 is 12 amino acids long. Germline-derived CDR1 and CDR2 are SGDLS and YYNGEE. V was shortened by 2 bases and J by 9 bases, with 9 bases between the two germline ends. CDR3: CASSVETGPQHF. Here the CDR3 DNA reads TGTGCCAGCAGCGTCGAAACCGGGCCCCAGCATTTT.

This clone was detected only once. The same CDR3 can be traced to other DNA sequences in this sample. This rearrangement joins TRBV4-1 to TRBJ1-2, with TRBD1 identical over 9 bases. The germline V gene encodes CDR1 MGHRA and CDR2 YSYEKL. This CDR3 has 16 amino acids. The J segment lost 0 bases and the V segment lost 1 base, leaving 3 bases of the junction unmatched. The CDR3 DNA reads TGCGCCAGCAGCCAAGCTGGGACAGGGTCTAACTATGGCTACACCTTC. It yields the protein CASSQAGTGSNYGYTF.

The chain links TRBV5-1 to TRBJ2-7; D might be TRBD1 (6 bases). This CDR3 has 15 amino acids. Looked up from germline, CDR1 is SGHRS and CDR2 is YFSETQ. V was trimmed by 3 bases and J by 2 bases, leaving 15 bases between them. CDR3 amino acids: CASSYLQSGAYEQYF. CDR3 coding DNA: TGCGCCAGCAGCTACCTCCAGTCAGGGGCCTACGAGCAGTACTTC.

This chain uses TRBV6-5 with TRBJ1-6; 9 bases match TRBD1. CDR3 length equals 15 residues. Germline lookup yields CDR1 MNHEY and CDR2 SVGAGI. With 4 bases clipped from V and 8 bases from J, the junction kept 6 bases outside the gene matches. The CDR3 here is CASSSTGTGYSPLHF. CDR3 nucleotides: TGTGCCAGCAGTTCCACCGGGACAGGGTATTCACCCCTCCACTTT.

The chain joins TRBV6-5 to TRBJ1-6, with D perhaps TRBD1 (5 bases). Germline loops: CDR1 MNHEY, CDR2 SVGAGI. This CDR3 has 15 residues. V was trimmed by 5 bases and J by 6 bases, leaving 14 bases between them. The CDR3 DNA follows: TGTGCCAGCAGTCTGGGCGACAGAACTAATTCACCCCTCCACTTT. Its protein is CASSLGDRTNSPLHF.

This chain joins TRBV5-1 and TRBJ1-4, with D possibly TRBD1 on 6 matching bases. Germline CDR1 and CDR2: SGHRS and YFSETQ. This CDR3 has 15 amino acids. The V end lost 4 bases, the J end lost 1 base, and 11 bases lay between the germline ends. The CDR3 loop reads CASSPMGQTNEKLFF. For the CDR3, the DNA is TGCGCCAGCAGCCCAATGGGACAAACTAATGAAAAACTGTTTTTT.

The rearrangement joins TRBV6-2 or TRBV6-3 to TRBJ2-7, with 10 bases aligning to TRBD2. Losses at the gene ends were 2 bases for V and 1 base for J; bases not matched to a gene: 5. The CDR3 loop spans 16 amino acids. Germline loops: CDR1 MNHEY, CDR2 SVGEGT. The CDR3 here is CASSYLAGETSYEQYF. The CDR3 region has the DNA TGTGCCAGCAGTTACCTAGCGGGGGAAACGTCCTACGAGCAGTACTTC.

The gene calls are TRBV5-1 and TRBJ2-5; TRBD2 aligns across 7 bases. The CDR3 has 17 amino acids. Germline CDR1 SGHRS, CDR2 YFSETQ. The V segment lost 0 bases and the J segment 4 bases; nucleotides outside the gene matches: 12. CDR3 in DNA: TGCGCCAGCAGCTTGGGGCCAGGCGGGGGAGGCTTAGAGACCCAGTACTTC. This gives the protein CASSLGPGGGGLETQYF.

The gene calls are TRBV24-1 and TRBJ2-4; D not certain. Germline lookup yields CDR1 KGHDR and CDR2 SFDVKD. The CDR3 runs 15 residues. Trimming removed 0 bases at V and 8 bases at J, with 13 bases between. In DNA form, the CDR3 reads TGTGCCACCAGTGATTTGCAAGGCGGCTCGCACATTCAGTACTTC. It encodes CATSDLQGGSHIQYF.

This clone has a handful of counts. V gene TRBV7-9 combines with J gene TRBJ1-1; 12 bases align to TRBD1. The junction had 14 bases not matched to a gene; V was cut back by 5 bases and J by 4 bases. Germline assignment: CDR1 SEHNR and CDR2 FQNEAQ (reference sequence). This CDR3 region has 18 residues. For the CDR3, the DNA is TGTGCCAGCAGCCCCACGGGGGGACAGGGGGCGTGGGGCACTGAAGCTTTCTTT. Its protein is CASSPTGGQGAWGTEAFF. Based on the CDR3 plus reference TRBV7-9 and TRBJ1-1, the full variable domain is DTGVSQNPRHKITKRGQNVTFRCDPISEHNRLYWYRQTLGQGPEFLTYFQNEAQLEKSRLLSDRFSAERPKGSFSTLEIQRTEQGDSAMYLCASSPTGGQGAWGTEAFFGQGTRLTVV.

In its sample, this clone was seen a few times. This chain links TRBV6-5 with TRBJ1-5, with D possibly TRBD1 on 6 matching bases. V lost 4 bases and J 7 bases, leaving 11 bases between the germline ends. Germline V lookup: CDR1 MNHEY, CDR2 SVGAGI. The CDR3 consists of 13 residues. CDR3 sequence (DNA): TGTGCCAGCAGTTCCCAACAGGGACAGCCCCAGCATTTT. Translated: CASSSQQGQPQHF.

This rearrangement joins TRBV7-2 to TRBJ2-4; weak D call: TRBD2 (6 bases). CDR1 SGHTA and CDR2 FQGNSA come from the germline V gene. V lost 5 bases and J lost 0, with 14 bases in between. The CDR3 extends over 16 amino acids. The CDR3 region is CASSRAGIIAKNIQYF. The CDR3 DNA is TGTGCCAGCAGCCGGGCGGGGATTATAGCCAAAAACATTCAGTACTTC.

The chain has TRBV7-9 and TRBJ1-2; D possibly corresponds to TRBD1 (5 bases). Germline-derived CDR1 and CDR2 are SEHNR and FQNEAQ (reference sequence). The CDR3 length is 14 residues. Trimming pared 3 bases from V and 0 bases from J, leaving 8 bases between. The CDR3 protein is CASSFRQSNYGYTF. The CDR3 region has the DNA TGTGCCAGCAGCTTTAGACAGTCTAACTATGGCTACACCTTC.

V gene TRBV5-1 combines with J gene TRBJ2-3; 10 nucleotides match TRBD1. With 2 bases clipped from V and 5 bases from J, the junction kept 2 bases outside the gene matches. Germline CDR1 is SGHRS and CDR2 is YFSETQ. The CDR3 has 14 amino acids. The CDR3 reads CASSLGTGEDTQYF. Written as DNA, the CDR3 is TGCGCCAGCAGCTTAGGGACAGGGGAAGATACGCAGTATTTT.

V usage is TRBV7-8 and J usage is TRBJ2-5; D might be TRBD1 (7 bases). Deletions cut 11 bases from V and 4 bases from J, with 20 bases between. CDR1 is SGHVS, CDR2 FQNEAQ, per germline. The CDR3 totals 14 residues. The CDR3 DNA follows: TGTGCCGTACGATACAGGGGAGGCGGAGAGACCCAGTACTTC. Its protein product is CAVRYRGGGETQYF. Based on the CDR3 plus reference TRBV7-8 and TRBJ2-5, the full variable domain is GAGVSQSPRYKVAKRGQDVALRCDPISGHVSLFWYQQALGQGPEFLTYFQNEAQLDKSGLPSDRFFAERPEGSVSTLKIQRTQQEDSAVYLCAVRYRGGGETQYFGPGTRLLVL.

The chain recombines TRBV9 with TRBJ1-4; D unclear. With 2 bases removed from V and 7 bases from J, the gap between germline ends came to 12 bases. The CDR3 is 14 amino acids. Germline CDR1 and CDR2: SGDLS and YYNGEE. Here the CDR3 reads CASSVARAGEKLFF. The CDR3 region has the DNA TGTGCCAGCAGCGTTGCGAGGGCTGGTGAAAAACTGTTTTTT. The full variable domain, in which reference TRBV9 and TRBJ1-4 provide the parts outside the CDR3, is DSGVTQTPKHLITATGQRVTLRCSPRSGDLSVYWYQQSLDQGLQFLIQYYNGEERAKGNILERFSAQQFPDLHSELNLSSLELGDSALYFCASSVARAGEKLFFGSGTQLSVL.

The CDR3 DNA sequence: TGTGCCACCAGCAGAGATCTTAGCGGGGGGTACAATGAGCAGTTCTTC. It specifies CATSRDLSGGYNEQFF. V usage is TRBV15 and J usage is TRBJ2-1, with 10 bases fitting TRBD2. This CDR3 is built from 16 residues. V trimming: 0 bases; J trimming: 4 bases; junction bases outside the gene matches: 3. CDR1 and CDR2 from the germline V gene are LNHNV and YYDKDF (reference sequence).